In this sample, the clone carrying this T cell receptor (beta chain) turned up many times. Its target is not known. 60 Vbeta and 13 Jbeta primers were used in PCR. Repertoires were generated with immunoSEQ multiplex PCR, while TCRdb's copy carries only in-frame clones and drops some. The data contain 150,000 to 200,000 clones, 75% to 90% of them seen just once; the ten biggest clones take up under 2%. The sample is drawn from a study of cytomegalovirus exposure and HLA in healthy donors. Study-wide background: Some 85 million unique TCRs, all from HLA-typed donors, were included in an early release of the data. Among the 350 to 400 donors who were genotyped, approximately 76% fell in the genetic ancestry cluster that is associated with self-reported Caucasian donors.

Trimming took off 1 base at V and 3 bases at J, with 11 bases between the two ends. The CDR3 has 15 amino acids. Germline values: CDR1 SGHRS, CDR2 YFSETQ. Findings and limits, study-wide: Within the data, a cluster of highly shared sequence variants was likely a sequencing artifact.

The material sequenced was PBMCs. The V and J genes are TRBV5-1 and TRBJ2-1; D unresolved. The sequence came from a woman under 30 in good health and CMV-seronegative. CDR3 coding DNA: TGCGCCAGCAGCTTGACACAGAACCGCTACAATGAGCAGTTCTTC. Protein sequence: CASSLTQNRYNEQFF.